The 11 T cell receptor beta chains below come from one sample, sequenced in a study of blood T cell repertoires in COVID-19. The assay was immunoSEQ multiplex PCR, and TCRdb's table has in-frame clones only and misses some. The profile shows 45,000 to 65,000 clones, about four fifths of them singletons. The sample taken for sequencing was peripheral blood. Source of these receptors: a human donor in a cohort sampled during active COVID-19.

This chain joins TRBV4-3 and TRBJ1-6; a possible D gene is TRBD1 (5 bases). Trimming shortened V by 2 bases and J by 3 bases, and 8 bases separated the two germline ends. The CDR3 has 15 amino acids. Germline-derived CDR1 and CDR2 are LGHNA and YSLEER. The CDR3 reads CASSQSTGYNSPLHF. The CDR3 DNA reads TGCGCCAGCAGCCAATCCACAGGCTATAATTCACCCCTCCACTTT.

The V gene is TRBV5-1, the J gene TRBJ2-5; tentatively, D is TRBD1 (6 bases). This CDR3 has 13 amino acids. Germline CDR1 SGHRS, CDR2 YFSETQ. V was trimmed by 4 bases and J by 4 bases, leaving 11 bases between them. The CDR3 loop reads CASSLRGRETQYF. CDR3 sequence (DNA): TGCGCCAGCAGCCTCAGGGGTCGAGAGACCCAGTACTTC.

The chain links TRBV30 to TRBJ2-7; TRBD1 aligns across 7 bases. Germline V gene data show CDR1 as GTSNPN and CDR2 as SVGIG (reference sequence). The CDR3 is 14 residues long. V gave up 1 base and J gave up 5 bases; unmatched junction bases: 8. The CDR3: CAWSEPDRVNEQYF. The DNA for the CDR3 is TGTGCCTGGAGTGAACCTGACAGGGTCAACGAGCAGTACTTC.

The CDR3 sequence: CASSWGTGEEKLFF. CDR3 DNA: TGCGCCAGCAGCTGGGGGACAGGGGAAGAAAAACTGTTTTTT. V usage is TRBV5-1 and J usage is TRBJ1-4; 10 bases line up with TRBD1. The germline CDR1 and CDR2 sequences are SGHRS and YFSETQ. The CDR3 covers 14 residues. V shed 3 bases, J shed 8 bases, and the junction held 4 bases outside the gene matches. Full variable domain (outside the CDR3, taken from reference TRBV5-1 and TRBJ1-4): KAGVTQTPRYLIKTRGQQVTLSCSPISGHRSVSWYQQTPGQGLQFLFEYFSETQRNKGNFPGRFSGRQFSNSRSEMNVSTLELGDSALYLCASSWGTGEEKLFFGSGTQLSVL.

V and J are TRBV4-3 and TRBJ2-3, with 8 bases fitting TRBD2. V was clipped by 3 bases and J by 6 bases; unmatched bases: 14. The CDR3 covers 17 residues. Germline values: CDR1 LGHNA, CDR2 YSLEER. In DNA form, the CDR3 reads TGCGCCAGCAGCCAGGCCCCGATGGGCGGGGGGTTGGATACGCAGTATTTT. It is translated as CASSQAPMGGGLDTQYF.

V is TRBV10-3 and J is TRBJ1-3, with 9 positions matching TRBD1. After removal of 3 bases from V and 4 bases from J, the junction contained 4 bases not matched to a gene. The germline V gene encodes CDR1 ENHRY and CDR2 SYGVKD. This CDR3 comprises 15 residues. Here the CDR3 reads CAISEQGASGNTIYF. The CDR3 DNA reads TGTGCCATCAGTGAACAGGGGGCATCAGGAAACACCATATATTTT.

The V call is TRBV3-1 (or the pseudogene TRBV3-2), the J call TRBJ2-2, with 11 positions matching TRBD2. Germline loops: CDR1 LGHDT, CDR2 YNNKEL (reference sequence). CDR3 length: 17 amino acids. J lost 5 bases, V lost 3 bases, and 8 bases had no gene match. The CDR3 reads CASSQVSGRAPTGELFF. The CDR3 DNA follows: TGTGCCAGCAGCCAGGTTAGCGGGAGGGCCCCAACCGGGGAGCTGTTTTTT.

V and J are TRBV18 and TRBJ2-7, with 12 nucleotides matching TRBD1. Per germline, CDR1 KGHSH and CDR2 LQKENI. CDR3 length equals 16 residues. Trimming at V came to 5 bases and at J to 3 bases, leaving 8 bases not matched to a gene. CDR3 DNA sequence: TGTGCCAGCTCAGTAGGGACAGGGGGCTTTAACTACGAGCAGTACTTC. Amino acids: CASSVGTGGFNYEQYF.

The chain combines TRBV30 with TRBJ2-1; possibly TRBD2 for D (7 bases). V lost 4 bases and J 8 bases, leaving 12 bases between the germline ends. The germline gives CDR1 GTSNPN, CDR2 SVGIG (reference sequence). This CDR3 has 12 amino acids. The CDR3 sequence: CAWNSGGHEQFF. As DNA, the CDR3 is TGTGCCTGGAATTCGGGGGGCCATGAGCAGTTCTTC.

The chain recombines TRBV19 with TRBJ1-6, with D unclear. V lost 3 bases and J lost 8, with 11 bases in between. The germline gives CDR1 LNHDA, CDR2 SQIVND (reference sequence). The CDR3 runs to 14 residues. CDR3 nucleotides: TGTGCCAGTAGTATCGGGGTGGTGGATTCACCCCTCCACTTT. It encodes CASSIGVVDSPLHF.

Comment on this clone: One junction end does not reproduce the germline sequence, and a read error may be involved. The V and J genes are TRBV2 and TRBJ2-4, with a possible D match to TRBD2 (5 bases). CDR1 and CDR2 (germline): SNHLY, FYNNEI. The CDR3 runs 12 residues. This CDR3 reads CASREGGYIQYF. The CDR3 nucleotides are TGTGCCAGCAGGGAAGGCGGGTACATTCAGTACTTC.